This T cell receptor beta chain was identified in a study of blood T cells in healthy people across ages. Points from the study as a whole: Possibly confounding the expanded clonotype changes was the fact that donor CMV status was unknown. Diversity of TCR beta per million T cells declined in a roughly linear way with age.

Comment on this clonotype: Its antigen is undetermined.

Through a sample-barcoded 5' primer and a J-beta primer mix, a second PCR was run for about 6 to 11 cycles. Every cDNA molecule carried a tag from a template-switch adaptor bearing 12 random nucleotides. TCRdb analysed the 5' RACE reads with MiXCR anew, one entry per CDR3 protein. Of about a million distinct CDR3 sequences in the sample, roughly 51% were seen once. The CDR3 runs 13 residues. CDR1 and CDR2 (germline): DFQATT, SNEGSKA (reference sequence). Between the trimmed V and J ends, which lost 2 bases and 4 bases, there was a span of 8 bases. The sample comprised blood. This rearrangement joins TRBV20-1 to TRBJ2-2; D remains unclear. The TCR sequence derives from a woman in her sixties or seventies in good health. The CDR3 loop is CSARRFGTGELFF. DNA for the CDR3: TGCAGTGCTAGACGGTTTGGCACCGGGGAGCTGTTTTTT.